The entry that follows covers one T cell receptor (beta chain) sequence. The antigen is not known. J gave up 9 bases and V 4 bases, and 14 bases lay outside the gene matches. This CDR3 has 16 residues. Per germline, CDR1 SQVTM and CDR2 ANQGSEA. The sample originates from a study of Graves' ophthalmopathy and Graves' hyperthyroidism. Study-wide findings and caveats: Using 13 signatures, a model distinguished ophthalmopathy from stable hyperthyroidism, reaching about 87% sensitivity and approximately 84% specificity.

Amplification from RNA transcripts yielded the TCR beta CDR3 regions. Second-round multiplex PCR came after a first-round RT-PCR that employed HTBI primers. TCRdb re-analysed the multiplex PCR reads in MiXCR, keeping a single row per CDR3 protein. Here the sample spans about 640,000 distinct CDR3 sequences, under 50% being singletons. The chain links TRBV29-1 to TRBJ2-2, with 10 bases identical to TRBD1. Sequencing was performed on peripheral blood. The receptor was isolated from an adult man with Graves' ophthalmopathy. The CDR3 reads CSVGETGRTGGRELFF. DNA of the CDR3: TGCAGCGTTGGTGAGACAGGCCGGACAGGGGGGAGGGAGCTGTTTTTT.